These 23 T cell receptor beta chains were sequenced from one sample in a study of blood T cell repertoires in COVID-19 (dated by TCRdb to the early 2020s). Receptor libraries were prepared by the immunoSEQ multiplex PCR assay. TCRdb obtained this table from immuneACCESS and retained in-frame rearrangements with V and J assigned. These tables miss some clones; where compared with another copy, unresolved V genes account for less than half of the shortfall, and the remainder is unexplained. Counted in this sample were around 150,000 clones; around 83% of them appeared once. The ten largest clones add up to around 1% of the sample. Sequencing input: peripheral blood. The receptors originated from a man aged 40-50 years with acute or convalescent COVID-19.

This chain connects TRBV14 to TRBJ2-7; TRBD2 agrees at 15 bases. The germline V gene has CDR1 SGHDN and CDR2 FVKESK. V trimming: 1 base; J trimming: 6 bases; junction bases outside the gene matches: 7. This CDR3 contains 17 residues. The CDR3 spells CASSQAWTSGRDFEQYF. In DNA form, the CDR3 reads TGTGCCAGCAGCCAAGCCTGGACTAGCGGGAGGGACTTCGAGCAGTACTTC.

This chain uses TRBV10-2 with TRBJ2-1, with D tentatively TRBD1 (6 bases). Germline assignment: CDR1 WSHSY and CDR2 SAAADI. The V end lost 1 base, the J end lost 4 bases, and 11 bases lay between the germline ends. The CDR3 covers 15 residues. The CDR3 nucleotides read TGCGCCAGCAGTGAGTTGGGGGCCACTTACAATGAGCAGTTCTTC. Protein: CASSELGATYNEQFF.

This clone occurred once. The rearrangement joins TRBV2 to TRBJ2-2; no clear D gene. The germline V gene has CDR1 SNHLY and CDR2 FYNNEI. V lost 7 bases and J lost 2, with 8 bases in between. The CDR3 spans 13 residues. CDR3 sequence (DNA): TGTGCCAGCACTTCTGTTAACACCGGGGAGCTGTTTTTT. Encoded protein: CASTSVNTGELFF. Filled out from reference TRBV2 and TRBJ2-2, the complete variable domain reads EPEVTQTPSHQVTQMGQEVILRCVPISNHLYFYWYRQILGQKVEFLVSFYNNEISEKSEIFDDQFSVERPDGSNFTLKIRSTKLEDSAMYFCASTSVNTGELFFGEGSRLTVL.

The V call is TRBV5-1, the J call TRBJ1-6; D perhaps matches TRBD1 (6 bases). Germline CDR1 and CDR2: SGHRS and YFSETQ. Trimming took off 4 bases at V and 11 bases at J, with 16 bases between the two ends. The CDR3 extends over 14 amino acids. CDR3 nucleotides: TGCGCCAGCAGCACCGGACAGAGTAGGGCACCCCTCCACTTT. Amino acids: CASSTGQSRAPLHF.

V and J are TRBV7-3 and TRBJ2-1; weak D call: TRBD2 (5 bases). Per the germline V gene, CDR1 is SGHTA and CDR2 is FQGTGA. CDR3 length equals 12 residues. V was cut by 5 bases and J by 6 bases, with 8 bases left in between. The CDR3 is CASSRGANEQFF. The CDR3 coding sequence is TGTGCCAGCAGCCGGGGAGCCAATGAGCAGTTCTTC.

The CDR3 reads CASSYSGGAFF. Written as DNA, the CDR3 is TGTGCCAGCAGTTACTCGGGGGGAGCTTTCTTT. The chain uses TRBV6-5 and TRBJ1-1, with D tentatively TRBD1 (5 bases). Between the trimmed V and J ends, which lost 0 bases and 10 bases, there was a span of 6 bases. CDR1 and CDR2 from the germline V gene are MNHEY and SVGAGI. CDR3 length: 11 amino acids.

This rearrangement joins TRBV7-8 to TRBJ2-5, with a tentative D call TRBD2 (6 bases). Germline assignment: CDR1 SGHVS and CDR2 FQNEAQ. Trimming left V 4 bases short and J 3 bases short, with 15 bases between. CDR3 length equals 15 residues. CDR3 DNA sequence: TGTGCCAGCAGCTACATTAGCGGACCAAAAGAGACCCAGTACTTC. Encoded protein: CASSYISGPKETQYF.

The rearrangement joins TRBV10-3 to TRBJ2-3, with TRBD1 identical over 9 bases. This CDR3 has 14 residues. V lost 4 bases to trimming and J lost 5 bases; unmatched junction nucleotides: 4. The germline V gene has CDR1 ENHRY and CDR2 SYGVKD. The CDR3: CAISAGQGGDTQYF. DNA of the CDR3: TGTGCCATCAGTGCGGGACAGGGAGGAGATACGCAGTATTTT.

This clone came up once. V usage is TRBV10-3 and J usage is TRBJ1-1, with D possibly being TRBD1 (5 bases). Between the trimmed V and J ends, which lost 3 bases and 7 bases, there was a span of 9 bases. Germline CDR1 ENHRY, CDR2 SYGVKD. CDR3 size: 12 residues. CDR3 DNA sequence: TGTGCCATCAGTGATCAGGGCTTTGAAGCTTTCTTT. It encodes CAISDQGFEAFF.

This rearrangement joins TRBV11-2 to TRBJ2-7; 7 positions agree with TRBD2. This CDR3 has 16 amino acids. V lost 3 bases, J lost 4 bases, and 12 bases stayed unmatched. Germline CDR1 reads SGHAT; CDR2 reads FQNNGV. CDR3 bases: TGTGCCAGCAGCTTGCCGGGGGAGGGGCGTGAGTACGAGCAGTACTTC. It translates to CASSLPGEGREYEQYF.

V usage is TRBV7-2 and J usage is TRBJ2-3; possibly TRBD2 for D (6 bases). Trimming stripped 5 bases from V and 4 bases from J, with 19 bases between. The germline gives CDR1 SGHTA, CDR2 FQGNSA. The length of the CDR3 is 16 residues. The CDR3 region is CASSSAILASADTQYF. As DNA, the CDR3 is TGTGCCAGCAGCAGCGCAATACTAGCTTCAGCAGATACGCAGTATTTT.

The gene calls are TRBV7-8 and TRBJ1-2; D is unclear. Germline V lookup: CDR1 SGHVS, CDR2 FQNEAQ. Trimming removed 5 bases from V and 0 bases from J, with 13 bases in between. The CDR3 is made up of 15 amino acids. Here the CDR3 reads CASSPGAQSNYGYTF. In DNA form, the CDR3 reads TGTGCCAGCAGCCCAGGTGCCCAGTCTAACTATGGCTACACCTTC. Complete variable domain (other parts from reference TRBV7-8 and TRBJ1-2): GAGVSQSPRYKVAKRGQDVALRCDPISGHVSLFWYQQALGQGPEFLTYFQNEAQLDKSGLPSDRFFAERPEGSVSTLKIQRTQQEDSAVYLCASSPGAQSNYGYTFGSGTRLTVV.

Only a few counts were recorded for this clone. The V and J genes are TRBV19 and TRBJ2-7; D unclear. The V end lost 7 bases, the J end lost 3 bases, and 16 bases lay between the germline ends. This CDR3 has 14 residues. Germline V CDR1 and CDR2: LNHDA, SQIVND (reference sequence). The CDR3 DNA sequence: TGTGCCAGTATCTCAGGCTGGCCTTTCTACGAGCAGTACTTC. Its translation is CASISGWPFYEQYF.

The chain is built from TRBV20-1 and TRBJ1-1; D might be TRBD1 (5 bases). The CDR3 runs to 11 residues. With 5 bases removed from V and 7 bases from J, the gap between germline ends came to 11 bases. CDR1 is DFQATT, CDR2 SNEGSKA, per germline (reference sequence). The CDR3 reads CSALGHLEAFF. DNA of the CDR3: TGCAGTGCTCTGGGGCACCTTGAAGCTTTCTTT.

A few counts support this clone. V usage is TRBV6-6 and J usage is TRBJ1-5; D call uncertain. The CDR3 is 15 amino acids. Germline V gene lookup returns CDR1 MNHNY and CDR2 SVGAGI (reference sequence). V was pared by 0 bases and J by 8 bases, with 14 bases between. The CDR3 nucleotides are TGTGCCAGCAGTTACTCCAGGCGGAGGGTGAAGCCCCAGCATTTT. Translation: CASSYSRRRVKPQHF.

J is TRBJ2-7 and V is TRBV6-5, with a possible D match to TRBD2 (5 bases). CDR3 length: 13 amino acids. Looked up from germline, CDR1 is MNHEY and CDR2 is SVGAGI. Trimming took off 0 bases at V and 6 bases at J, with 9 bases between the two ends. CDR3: CASSYSRGFEQYF. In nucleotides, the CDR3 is TGTGCCAGCAGTTACTCGAGAGGGTTCGAGCAGTACTTC.

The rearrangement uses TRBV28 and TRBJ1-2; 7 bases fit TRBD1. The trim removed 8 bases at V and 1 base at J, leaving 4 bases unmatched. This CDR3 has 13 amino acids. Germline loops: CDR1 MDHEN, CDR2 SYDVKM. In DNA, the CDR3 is TGTGCCAGCGAGACAGGGATTAACTATGGCTACACCTTC. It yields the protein CASETGINYGYTF.

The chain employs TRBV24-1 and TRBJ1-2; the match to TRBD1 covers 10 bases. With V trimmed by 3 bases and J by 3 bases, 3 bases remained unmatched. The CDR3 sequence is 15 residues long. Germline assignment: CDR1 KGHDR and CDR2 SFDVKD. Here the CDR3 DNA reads TGTGCCACCAGTGATCCGGGACAGGGGCACTATGGCTACACCTTC. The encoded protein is CATSDPGQGHYGYTF.

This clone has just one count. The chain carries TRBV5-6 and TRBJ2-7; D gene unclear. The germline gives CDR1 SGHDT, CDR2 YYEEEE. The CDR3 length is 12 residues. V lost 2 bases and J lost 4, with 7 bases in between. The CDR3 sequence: CASSFGRYEQYF. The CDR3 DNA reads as TGTGCCAGCAGCTTTGGCAGGTACGAGCAGTACTTC.

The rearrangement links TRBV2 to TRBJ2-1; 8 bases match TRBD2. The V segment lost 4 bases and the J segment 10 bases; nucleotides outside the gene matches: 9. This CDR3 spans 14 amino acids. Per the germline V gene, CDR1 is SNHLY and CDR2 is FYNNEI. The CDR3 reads CASSGVSGAGEQFF. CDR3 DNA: TGTGCCAGCAGTGGGGTTAGCGGGGCAGGGGAGCAGTTCTTC.

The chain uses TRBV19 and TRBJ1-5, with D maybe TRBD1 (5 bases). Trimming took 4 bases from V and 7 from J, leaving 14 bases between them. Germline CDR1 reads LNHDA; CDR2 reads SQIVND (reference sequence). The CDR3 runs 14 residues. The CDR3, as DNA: TGTGCCAGTAGTAAGGCGGGGCGGGTCCAGCCCCAGCATTTT. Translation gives CASSKAGRVQPQHF.

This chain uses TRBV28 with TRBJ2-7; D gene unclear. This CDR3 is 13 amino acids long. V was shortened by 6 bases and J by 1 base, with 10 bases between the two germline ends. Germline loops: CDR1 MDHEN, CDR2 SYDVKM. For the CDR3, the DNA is TGTGCCAGCAGGGTCTATTCTTCCTACGAGCAGTACTTC. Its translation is CASRVYSSYEQYF.

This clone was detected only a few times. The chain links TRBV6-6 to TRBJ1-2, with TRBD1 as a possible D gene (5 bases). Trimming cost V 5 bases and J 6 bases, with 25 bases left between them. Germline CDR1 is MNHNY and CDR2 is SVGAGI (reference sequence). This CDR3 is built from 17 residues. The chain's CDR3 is CASSPRQGKGLTHGYTF. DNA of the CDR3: TGTGCCAGCAGTCCACGGCAGGGAAAAGGTCTCACTCATGGCTACACCTTC.